The clone carrying this T cell receptor beta chain came up a few times. What it recognizes is unknown. Germline CDR1 and CDR2: LGHDT and YNNKEL (reference sequence). This CDR3 comprises 15 residues. J gave up 3 bases and V 4 bases, and 5 bases lay outside the gene matches. This entry belongs to a study of CD8 T cells in ankylosing spondylitis. Study-wide results and limits: Clones linked to disease were reported to show significant enrichment in matched ankylosing spondylitis synovial fluid. For ankylosing spondylitis blood, a TCR beta motif of eight or nine highly homologous variants appeared characteristic. Clones linked to the disease showed a CD8+ phenotype. They occurred at relatively low frequencies in peripheral blood.

Quantitative molecular-barcoded 5'-RACE generated the TCR beta libraries. TCRdb analysed the 5' RACE reads with MiXCR anew, one entry per CDR3 protein. The repertoire holds about 310,000 distinct CDR3 sequences, with 20% to 25% as singletons. This receptor was taken from a female donor with ankylosing spondylitis or in good health (not recorded which). The chain uses TRBV3-1 and TRBJ2-1, with 8 bases fitting TRBD2. Sequenced: blood, either unsorted or a sorted T cell fraction (not recorded which). The CDR3 reads CASSLGTRSYNEQFF. The CDR3 coding sequence is TGTGCCAGCAGCCTTGGGACTAGGAGCTACAATGAGCAGTTCTTC.